This note documents a single T cell receptor beta chain sequence. Its matching antigen is unknown. These data belong to a study of T cells in localized non-small cell lung cancer. The V gene lost 3 bases and the J gene lost 0 bases, with 21 bases spanning the gap. There are 18 residues in the CDR3. Germline V gives CDR1 MNHNS, CDR2 SASEGT. Findings and caveats of the study: Sequence data derive from only one tumor region, so heterogeneity remains possible. The greatest T cell clonality was found in uninvolved adjacent lung (higher than in tumor). Median around 56 top-100 tumor clones were shared with paired adjacent lung. A denser population of T cells in blood accompanied longer overall survival.

Profiled with immunoSEQ multiplex PCR; TCRdb holds only in-frame clones, not every one. The sample shows tens of thousands of clones, 65% to 85% of them seen only once. The source was peripheral blood, collected before any cancer treatment. The TCR was taken from a female donor of 60 years or more with stage I lung adenocarcinoma. This chain links TRBV6-1 with TRBJ2-7; possibly TRBD2 for D (7 bases). For the CDR3, the DNA is TGTGCCAGCAGTGACCGAAGATCTGGGGGGGGCCTCTCCTACGAGCAGTACTTC. Amino acid sequence: CASSDRRSGGGLSYEQYF.